Below are 21 T cell receptor beta chains sequenced from a single sample in a study of blood T cell repertoires in COVID-19. Produced via immunoSEQ multiplex PCR; TCRdb's table is partial and in-frame only. Here the sample spans about 220,000 clones, around 84% being singletons. The sequencing input was peripheral blood. The receptors stem from a man aged 45-65 years with active or convalescent COVID-19.

The V and J genes are TRBV28 and TRBJ1-1, with TRBD1 matching over 8 bases. The CDR3 is made up of 14 amino acids. From germline, CDR1 is MDHEN and CDR2 SYDVKM. V lost 7 bases and J lost 5; bases outside the gene matches: 9. DNA for the CDR3: TGTGCCAGCACCTTGACAGGGGATGGAACTGAAGCTTTCTTT. Its protein product is CASTLTGDGTEAFF.

The CDR3 region is CASSFGQGNYNEQFF. In nucleotides, the CDR3 is TGTGCCAGCAGCTTTGGACAGGGGAATTACAATGAGCAGTTCTTC. The V call is TRBV7-9, the J call TRBJ2-1; 9 nucleotides align to TRBD1. Germline CDR1 and CDR2: SEHNR and FQNEAQ (reference sequence). The CDR3 contains 15 residues. The junction had 4 bases not matched to a gene; V was cut back by 3 bases and J by 4 bases.

This clone was observed a few times. A much larger clone differs from this one at a single base, so this may be a read error. V and J are TRBV11-2 and TRBJ1-6; 9 bases are a match to TRBD1. Germline assignment: CDR1 SGHAT and CDR2 FQNNGV. V was clipped by 1 base and J by 6 bases; unmatched bases: 1. CDR3 size: 15 residues. The CDR3 spells CASSLGDRANSPLHF. CDR3 in DNA: TGTGCCAGCAGCTTAGGGGACAGGGCTAATTCACCCCTCCACTTT.

The chain couples TRBV10-3 to TRBJ2-7, with 8 bases fitting TRBD2. Losses at the gene ends were 3 bases for V and 7 bases for J; bases not matched to a gene: 8. The germline V gene has CDR1 ENHRY and CDR2 SYGVKD. The CDR3 contains 14 residues. The CDR3 region is CAISDETSAIEQYF. CDR3 nucleotide sequence: TGTGCCATCAGTGACGAGACTAGCGCGATAGAGCAGTACTTC.

This clone was counted a few times. This rearrangement joins TRBV4-1 to TRBJ2-1; 8 bases are shared with TRBD2. The length of the CDR3 is 16 residues. The germline CDR1 and CDR2 sequences are MGHRA and YSYEKL. Trimming cost V 2 bases and J 7 bases; bases outside gene matches: 10. The CDR3 DNA sequence: TGCGCCAGCAGCCAACGGGCAGCGGGAGTACAGAATGAGCAGTTCTTC. It codes for CASSQRAAGVQNEQFF.

The chain combines TRBV4-1 with TRBJ2-2; 8 bases line up with TRBD2. Trimming removed 2 bases from V and 5 bases from J; junction bases left unmatched: 13. Germline values: CDR1 MGHRA, CDR2 YSYEKL. This CDR3 is 18 amino acids long. This chain's CDR3 is CASSQRSSGGGRTGELFF. The CDR3 DNA reads as TGCGCCAGCAGCCAAAGAAGTTCTGGCGGGGGGAGAACCGGGGAGCTGTTTTTT.

This chain connects TRBV2 to TRBJ2-3; 10 bases are shared with TRBD2. V lost 5 bases and J lost 5; bases outside the gene matches: 7. Per germline, CDR1 SNHLY and CDR2 FYNNEI. This CDR3 is 15 amino acids long. CDR3 in amino acids: CASSYSGGQGDTQYF. The CDR3 DNA is TGTGCCAGCAGTTATAGCGGGGGGCAAGGAGATACGCAGTATTTT. The full variable domain, completed using reference TRBV2 and TRBJ2-3, is EPEVTQTPSHQVTQMGQEVILRCVPISNHLYFYWYRQILGQKVEFLVSFYNNEISEKSEIFDDQFSVERPDGSNFTLKIRSTKLEDSAMYFCASSYSGGQGDTQYFGPGTRLTVL.

The chain links TRBV7-9 to TRBJ1-3, with D uncertain. Germline V gene lookup returns CDR1 SEHNR and CDR2 FQNEAQ (reference sequence). The CDR3 consists of 16 residues. The V end lost 3 bases, the J end lost 0 bases, and 12 bases lay between the germline ends. CDR3 nucleotide sequence: TGTGCCAGCAGCTTGAACAGCTTAGACTCTGGAAACACCATATATTTT. It translates to CASSLNSLDSGNTIYF.

This rearrangement joins TRBV3-1 (or the pseudogene TRBV3-2) to TRBJ1-1; D is perhaps TRBD1 (5 bases). The length of the CDR3 is 17 residues. V was pared by 0 bases and J by 3 bases, with 17 bases between. Per germline, CDR1 LGHDT and CDR2 YNNKEL (reference sequence). The CDR3 DNA reads as TGTGCCAGCAGCCAAGACGCCGTGGGGGAGGAGGACACTGAAGCTTTCTTT. This encodes CASSQDAVGEEDTEAFF.

This chain connects TRBV10-3 to TRBJ1-6, with D possibly matching TRBD1 (6 bases). The V and J ends lost 6 bases and 0 bases respectively, with 9 bases between them. The CDR3 is 15 residues long. Germline CDR1 is ENHRY and CDR2 is SYGVKD. CDR3 coding DNA: TGTGCCATCAGCGGACAGAGCTCCTATAATTCACCCCTCCACTTT. This sequence encodes CAISGQSSYNSPLHF.

This chain connects TRBV5-5 to TRBJ1-4, with D possibly being TRBD1 (6 bases). V lost 0 bases and J lost 8, with 11 bases in between. The CDR3 sequence is 14 residues long. Germline CDR1 is SGHKS and CDR2 is YYEKEE (reference sequence). The CDR3 DNA is TGTGCCAGCAGCTTGGTCCCGAGGGGGGAAAAACTGTTTTTT. Its translation: CASSLVPRGEKLFF.

The rearrangement uses TRBV15 and TRBJ2-1; D is uncertain. This CDR3 spans 14 amino acids. V lost 1 base to trimming and J lost 7 bases, with 11 bases between them. The germline CDR1 and CDR2 sequences are LNHNV and YYDKDF (reference sequence). The CDR3 loop is CATSRASSGNEQFF. CDR3 DNA sequence: TGTGCCACCAGCAGAGCCTCCTCCGGGAATGAGCAGTTCTTC. The full variable domain, completed using reference TRBV15 and TRBJ2-1, is DAMVIQNPRYQVTQFGKPVTLSCSQTLNHNVMYWYQQKSSQAPKLLFHYYDKDFNNEADTPDNFQSRRPNTSFCFLDIRSPGLGDTAMYLCATSRASSGNEQFFGPGTRLTVL.

This chain links TRBV9 with TRBJ1-5, with 7 bases matching TRBD1. V lost 3 bases to trimming and J lost 3 bases; unmatched junction nucleotides: 6. The CDR3 totals 15 residues. CDR1 and CDR2 (germline): SGDLS, YYNGEE. This CDR3 is CASSGGTAVNQPQHF. For the CDR3, the DNA is TGTGCCAGCAGCGGGGGGACAGCCGTCAATCAGCCCCAGCATTTT.

The V and J genes are TRBV5-1 and TRBJ1-6, with D possibly TRBD1 on 5 matching bases. The germline gives CDR1 SGHRS, CDR2 YFSETQ. This CDR3 contains 14 residues. Trimming cost V 0 bases and J 7 bases, with 8 bases left between them. This CDR3 is CASSLDGGNSPLHF. CDR3 DNA sequence: TGCGCCAGCAGCTTGGACGGGGGAAATTCACCCCTCCACTTT.

The table lists this clone with a count of one. CDR3 sequence reads: CASSLQTLTYNEQFF. The CDR3 nucleotides are TGTGCCAGCAGCTTACAGACACTTACCTACAATGAGCAGTTCTTC. The chain combines TRBV7-2 with TRBJ2-1; D call uncertain. The V end lost 2 bases, the J end lost 2 bases, and 10 bases lay between the germline ends. Germline V gives CDR1 SGHTA, CDR2 FQGNSA. The CDR3 covers 15 residues.

The rearrangement links TRBV10-3 to TRBJ1-5; D is perhaps TRBD1 (6 bases). V was clipped by 3 bases and J by 4 bases, with 13 bases between them. This CDR3 is 15 amino acids long. From germline, CDR1 is ENHRY and CDR2 SYGVKD. In DNA, the CDR3 is TGTGCCATCAGTGAAGAAGGGGGGGGAAATCAGCCCCAGCATTTT. It yields the protein CAISEEGGGNQPQHF.

This clone was seen a handful of times. The chain joins TRBV6-5 to TRBJ1-3; D is undetermined. CDR1 and CDR2 from the germline V gene are MNHEY and SVGAGI. The CDR3 sequence is 11 residues long. Trimming took off 6 bases at V and 8 bases at J, with 8 bases between the two ends. CDR3 region: CASSLSDTIYF. CDR3 coding DNA: TGTGCCAGCAGCCTCTCGGACACCATATATTTT.

The chain has TRBV9 and TRBJ1-2; D not resolved. The V gene lost 3 bases and the J gene lost 1 base, with 16 bases spanning the gap. The CDR3 is 16 amino acids. The V gene's germline CDR1 is SGDLS and CDR2 YYNGEE. DNA of the CDR3: TGTGCCAGCAGCGCCGGCGGAGGGATTCTTAACTATGGCTACACCTTC. Its protein is CASSAGGGILNYGYTF.

V gene TRBV15 combines with J gene TRBJ2-3, with 8 bases fitting TRBD1. Germline V gives CDR1 LNHNV, CDR2 YYDKDF (reference sequence). Trimming took 2 bases from V and 4 from J; bases not matched to a gene: 8. The CDR3 extends over 16 amino acids. The CDR3 DNA sequence: TGTGCCACCAGCAGACGGGCCACAGGGGGTGCAGATACGCAGTATTTT. Protein product: CATSRRATGGADTQYF.

This sequence joins TRBV9 and TRBJ1-1, with TRBD1 matching 8 bases. J was trimmed by 5 bases and V by 2 bases; bases with no gene match: 8. Germline V lookup: CDR1 SGDLS, CDR2 YYNGEE. CDR3 length: 15 amino acids. The CDR3, as DNA: TGTGCCAGCAGCGTGGGGACAGGCATTTCTACTGAAGCTTTCTTT. Translated: CASSVGTGISTEAFF.

This chain uses TRBV5-4 with TRBJ2-3; 13 bases are shared with TRBD2. This CDR3 has 18 residues. Germline loops: CDR1 SGHNT, CDR2 YYREEE (reference sequence). The trim removed 7 bases at V and 0 bases at J, leaving 11 bases unmatched. The CDR3 region is CASSYGGLAGRSTDTQYF. DNA for the CDR3: TGTGCCAGCTCATATGGGGGACTAGCGGGGCGTAGCACAGATACGCAGTATTTT.